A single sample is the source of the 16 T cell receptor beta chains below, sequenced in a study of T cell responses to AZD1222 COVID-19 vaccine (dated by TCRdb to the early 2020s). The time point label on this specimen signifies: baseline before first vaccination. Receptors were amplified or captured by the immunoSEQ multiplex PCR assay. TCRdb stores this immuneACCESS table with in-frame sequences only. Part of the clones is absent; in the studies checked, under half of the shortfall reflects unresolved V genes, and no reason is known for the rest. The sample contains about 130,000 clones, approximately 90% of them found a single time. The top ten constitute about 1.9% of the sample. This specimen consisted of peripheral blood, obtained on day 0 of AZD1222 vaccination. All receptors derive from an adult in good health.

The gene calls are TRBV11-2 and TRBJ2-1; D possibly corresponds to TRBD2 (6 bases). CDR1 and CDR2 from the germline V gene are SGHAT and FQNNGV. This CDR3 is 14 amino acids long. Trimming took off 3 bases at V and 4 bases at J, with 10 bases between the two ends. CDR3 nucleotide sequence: TGTGCCAGCAGCTTCGGGGGAGATTACAATGAGCAGTTCTTC. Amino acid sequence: CASSFGGDYNEQFF.

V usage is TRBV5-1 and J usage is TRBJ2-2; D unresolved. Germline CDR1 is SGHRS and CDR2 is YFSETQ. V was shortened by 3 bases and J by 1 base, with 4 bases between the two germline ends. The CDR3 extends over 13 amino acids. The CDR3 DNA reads TGCGCCAGCAGCTGGGGGAACACCGGGGAGCTGTTTTTT. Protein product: CASSWGNTGELFF.

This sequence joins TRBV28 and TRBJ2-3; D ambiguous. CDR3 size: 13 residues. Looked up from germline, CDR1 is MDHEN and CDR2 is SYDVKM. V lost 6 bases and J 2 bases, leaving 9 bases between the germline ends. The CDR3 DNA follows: TGTGCCAGCAGGCCCCCTGTCACAGATACGCAGTATTTT. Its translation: CASRPPVTDTQYF.

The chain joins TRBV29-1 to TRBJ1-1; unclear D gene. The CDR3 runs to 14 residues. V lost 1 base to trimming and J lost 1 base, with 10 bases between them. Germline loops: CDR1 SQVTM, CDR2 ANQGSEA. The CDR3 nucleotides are TGCAGCGTTGAAGCACCGCTGAAGAACACTGAAGCTTTCTTT. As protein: CSVEAPLKNTEAFF.

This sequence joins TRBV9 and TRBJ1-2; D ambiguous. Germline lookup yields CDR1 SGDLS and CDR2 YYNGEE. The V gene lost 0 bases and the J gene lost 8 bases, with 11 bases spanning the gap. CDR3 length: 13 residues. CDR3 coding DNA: TGTGCCAGCAGCGTAGCATCAGGCATGGGCTACACCTTC. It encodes CASSVASGMGYTF.

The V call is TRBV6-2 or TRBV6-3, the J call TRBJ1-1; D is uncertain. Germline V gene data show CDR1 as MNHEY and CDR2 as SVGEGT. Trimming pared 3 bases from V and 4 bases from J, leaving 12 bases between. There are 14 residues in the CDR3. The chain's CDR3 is CASSYHGRGTEAFF. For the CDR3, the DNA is TGTGCCAGCAGTTATCACGGTCGGGGCACTGAAGCTTTCTTT.

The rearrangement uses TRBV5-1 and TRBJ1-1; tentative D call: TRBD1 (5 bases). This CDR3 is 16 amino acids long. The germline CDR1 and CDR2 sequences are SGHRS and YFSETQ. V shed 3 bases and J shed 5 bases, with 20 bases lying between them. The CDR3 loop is CASSSLGMSGGTEAFF. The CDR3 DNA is TGCGCCAGCAGCTCCCTAGGGATGAGCGGGGGGACTGAAGCTTTCTTT. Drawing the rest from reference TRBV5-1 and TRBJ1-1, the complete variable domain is KAGVTQTPRYLIKTRGQQVTLSCSPISGHRSVSWYQQTPGQGLQFLFEYFSETQRNKGNFPGRFSGRQFSNSRSEMNVSTLELGDSALYLCASSSLGMSGGTEAFFGQGTRLTVV.

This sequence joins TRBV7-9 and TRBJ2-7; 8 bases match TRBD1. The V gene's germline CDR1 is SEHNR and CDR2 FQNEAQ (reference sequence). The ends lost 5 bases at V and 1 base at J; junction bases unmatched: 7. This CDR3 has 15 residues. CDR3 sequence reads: CASSKNRGLSYEQYF. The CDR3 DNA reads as TGTGCCAGCAGCAAAAACAGGGGGTTGTCCTACGAGCAGTACTTC.

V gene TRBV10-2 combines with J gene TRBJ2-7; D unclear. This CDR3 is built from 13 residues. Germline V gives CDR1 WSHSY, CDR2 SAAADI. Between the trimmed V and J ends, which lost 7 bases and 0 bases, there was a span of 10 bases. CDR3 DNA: TGCGCCAGCATGCGTAAGAGCTCCTACGAGCAGTACTTC. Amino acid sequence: CASMRKSSYEQYF.

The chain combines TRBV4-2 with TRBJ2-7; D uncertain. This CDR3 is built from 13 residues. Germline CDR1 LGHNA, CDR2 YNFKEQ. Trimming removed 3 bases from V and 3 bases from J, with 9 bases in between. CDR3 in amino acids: CASSQALGYEQYF. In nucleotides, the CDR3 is TGTGCCAGCAGCCAGGCTTTGGGCTACGAGCAGTACTTC.

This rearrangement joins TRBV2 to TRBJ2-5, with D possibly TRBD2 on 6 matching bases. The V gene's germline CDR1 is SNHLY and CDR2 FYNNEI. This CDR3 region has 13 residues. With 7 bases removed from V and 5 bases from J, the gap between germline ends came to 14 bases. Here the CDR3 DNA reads TGTGCCAGCAAGACTGAACGGGGGGAGACCCAGTACTTC. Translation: CASKTERGETQYF.

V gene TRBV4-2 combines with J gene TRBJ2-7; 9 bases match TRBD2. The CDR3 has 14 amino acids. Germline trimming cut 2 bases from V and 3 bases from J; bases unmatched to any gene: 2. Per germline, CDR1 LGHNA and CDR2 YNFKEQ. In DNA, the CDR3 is TGTGCCAGCAGCCAACTGACTAGCGGCTACGAGCAGTACTTC. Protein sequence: CASSQLTSGYEQYF.

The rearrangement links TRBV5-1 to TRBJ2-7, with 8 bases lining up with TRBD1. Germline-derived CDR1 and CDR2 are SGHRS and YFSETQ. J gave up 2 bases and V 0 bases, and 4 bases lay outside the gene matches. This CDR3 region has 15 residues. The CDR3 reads CASSLAGTGPYEQYF. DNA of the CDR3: TGCGCCAGCAGCTTGGCGGGGACAGGTCCCTACGAGCAGTACTTC.

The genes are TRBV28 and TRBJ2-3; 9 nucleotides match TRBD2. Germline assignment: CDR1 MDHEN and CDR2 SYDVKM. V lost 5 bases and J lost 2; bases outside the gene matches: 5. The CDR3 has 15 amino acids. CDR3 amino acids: CASSLAGINTDTQYF. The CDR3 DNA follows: TGTGCCAGCAGTCTAGCGGGGATTAACACAGATACGCAGTATTTT.

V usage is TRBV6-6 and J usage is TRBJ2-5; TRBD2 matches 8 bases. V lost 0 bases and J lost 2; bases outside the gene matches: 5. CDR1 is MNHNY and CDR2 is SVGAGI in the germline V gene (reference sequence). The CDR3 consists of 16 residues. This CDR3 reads CASSYSAGGRQETQYF. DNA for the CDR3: TGTGCCAGCAGTTACTCGGCGGGGGGCCGTCAAGAGACCCAGTACTTC.

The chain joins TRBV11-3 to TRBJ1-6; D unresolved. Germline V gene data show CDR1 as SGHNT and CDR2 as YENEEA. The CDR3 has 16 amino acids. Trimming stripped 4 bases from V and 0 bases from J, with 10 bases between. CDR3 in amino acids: CASSSGSNSYNSPLHF. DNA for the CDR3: TGTGCCAGCAGCTCCGGGTCCAACTCCTATAATTCACCCCTCCACTTT.